This T cell receptor (beta chain) was profiled in a study of siplizumab effects on memory and regulatory T cells. Overall study findings and caveats: Just a small share of alloreactive clones was traced back to unstimulated subsets. For siplizumab cultures, the suppressive function of their proliferating Tregs was not confirmed.

Measured with immunoSEQ multiplex PCR; TCRdb has only the in-frame clones, and not every one. The sample records 85,000 to 120,000 clones, roughly nine tenths being singletons. Notes on this clone: Its target is unknown.

CDR3 length: 14 amino acids. Germline V lookup: CDR1 SGHNT, CDR2 YYREEE (reference sequence). V trimming: 4 bases; J trimming: 5 bases; junction bases outside the gene matches: 7. This chain links TRBV5-4 with TRBJ2-7, with 9 nucleotides matching TRBD1. This TCR was recovered from a human donor in good health. Specimen: CD4+ T cells sorted from blood. The CDR3 nucleotides read TGTGCCAGCAGCCGGGAGACAGGGGGGGACGAGCAGTACTTC. This translates into CASSRETGGDEQYF.